This T cell receptor (beta chain) was sequenced during a study of memory CD4+ T cells and cytomegalovirus serostatus. The sort gate was single viable CD3+CD4+CD8-CD45RO+ cells for memory CD4+ T cells. Donors' CMV status reflects serum IgG against pp150, pp28, p38, p52. Positive selection with CD4 microbeads enriched total CD4+ T cells. Per the study methods: Out-of-frame sequences were removed, leaving 2 million to 2.5 million distinct TCRbeta sequences. Repertoires were generated with immunoSEQ multiplex PCR, while TCRdb's copy carries only in-frame clones and drops some. V and J calls and clone size are as listed in that table; D and trimming were resolved from the DNA. The data contain 46,000 or so clones, over 75% of them singletons. Germline lookup yields CDR1 GTSNPN and CDR2 SVGIG (reference sequence). CDR3 length: 16 residues. Trimming took 0 bases from V and 7 from J, leaving 22 bases between them.

The chain recombines TRBV30 with TRBJ2-7, with D possibly matching TRBD1 (6 bases). This sequence originates from an adult in good health and CMV-seronegative. Sequences were obtained from memory CD4+ T cells from blood. The CDR3, as DNA: TGTGCCTGGAGTGTGGGTGTAGCGTGGGGGCCCGGGGAGCAGTACTTC. Residues: CAWSVGVAWGPGEQYF.